These 10 T cell receptor beta chains share one sample of origin, sequenced in a study of OX40 agonist ivuxolimab in advanced cancers. The protocol was immunoSEQ multiplex PCR, while the TCRdb copy is restricted to in-frame clones and leaves out a portion. The sample carries about 15,000 clones, 70% to 90% recorded once. This specimen was CD4+ or CD8+ T cells sorted from blood, taken in a trial of the OX40 agonist ivuxolimab. These receptors came from an adult with an advanced solid tumor such as melanoma, head and neck, liver or kidney cancer.

The chain carries TRBV9 and TRBJ2-7; D remains unclear. Trimming took off 0 bases at V and 6 bases at J, with 19 bases between the two ends. Per the germline V gene, CDR1 is SGDLS and CDR2 is YYNGEE. The CDR3 totals 16 residues. CDR3 DNA sequence: TGTGCCAGCAGCGTAGGCAGCGACGGGTCGGCGAGCGAGCAGTACTTC. Translating gives CASSVGSDGSASEQYF.

This clone appeared a single time. The chain is built from TRBV4-1 and TRBJ2-5; 8 bases match TRBD2. Trimming took 1 base from V and 7 from J; bases not matched to a gene: 11. This CDR3 is 16 amino acids long. Germline lookup yields CDR1 MGHRA and CDR2 YSYEKL. In DNA form, the CDR3 reads TGCGCCAGCAGCCAAGGATCTAGCGGGTCCTTTGTGACCCAGTACTTC. Amino acids: CASSQGSSGSFVTQYF.

In DNA, the CDR3 is TGTGCCAGCAGCGGCAAAACAGGGTTGGTAGATACGCAGTATTTT. Its protein is CASSGKTGLVDTQYF. This chain uses TRBV13 with TRBJ2-3, with D perhaps TRBD1 (6 bases). V shed 5 bases and J shed 5 bases, with 17 bases lying between them. This CDR3 region has 15 residues. The V gene's germline CDR1 is PRHDT and CDR2 FYEKMQ (reference sequence).

The V and J genes are TRBV7-3 and TRBJ2-1; 8 nucleotides line up with TRBD1. Looked up from germline, CDR1 is SGHTA and CDR2 is FQGTGA. V dropped 1 base and J dropped 4; count of bases not matched to a gene: 6. CDR3 length: 16 residues. CDR3 DNA: TGTGCCAGCAGCTTAATGGGTAACAGGGGGTACAATGAGCAGTTCTTC. Translating it yields CASSLMGNRGYNEQFF.

The chain is built from TRBV10-3 and TRBJ2-7; D call uncertain. Trimming removed 2 bases from V and 3 bases from J, with 14 bases in between. This CDR3 contains 15 residues. Germline loops: CDR1 ENHRY, CDR2 SYGVKD. This chain's CDR3 is CAISETVLQGYEQYF. The CDR3 DNA reads as TGTGCCATCAGTGAGACGGTACTACAAGGCTACGAGCAGTACTTC.

The chain employs TRBV5-1 and TRBJ2-5; weak D call: TRBD2 (5 bases). Looked up from germline, CDR1 is SGHRS and CDR2 is YFSETQ. The length of the CDR3 is 15 residues. V was cut by 0 bases and J by 1 base, with 10 bases left in between. CDR3 region: CASSLVVGGQETQYF. In DNA form, the CDR3 reads TGCGCCAGCAGCTTGGTTGTTGGAGGCCAAGAGACCCAGTACTTC.

The CDR3 loop reads CASSWGVWTGQETQYF. The CDR3 region has the DNA TGCGCCAGCAGCTGGGGAGTTTGGACAGGTCAAGAGACCCAGTACTTC. The gene calls are TRBV5-1 and TRBJ2-5, with 7 bases aligning to TRBD1. This CDR3 has 16 residues. Germline V gene sequence: CDR1 SGHRS, CDR2 YFSETQ. With 3 bases clipped from V and 2 bases from J, the junction kept 10 bases outside the gene matches.

The V call is TRBV5-1, the J call TRBJ1-2, with a tentative D call TRBD1 (5 bases). Trimming shortened V by 0 bases and J by 4 bases, and 13 bases separated the two germline ends. The germline gives CDR1 SGHRS, CDR2 YFSETQ. The CDR3 has 15 amino acids. CDR3 residues: CASSLGPGESYGYTF. The DNA for the CDR3 is TGCGCCAGCAGCTTGGGTCCGGGGGAGAGCTATGGCTACACCTTC.

The chain uses TRBV5-5 and TRBJ2-5; TRBD2 is a possible D gene (6 bases). The CDR3 sequence is 19 residues long. The germline V gene encodes CDR1 SGHKS and CDR2 YYEKEE (reference sequence). Between the trimmed V and J ends, which lost 4 bases and 4 bases, there was a span of 29 bases. CDR3 in amino acids: CASSPWRWAGTGGPETQYF. The CDR3 DNA reads as TGTGCCAGCAGCCCCTGGAGGTGGGCCGGGACCGGAGGGCCAGAGACCCAGTACTTC.

The CDR3 loop is CASSGRLAAGEQFF. CDR3 sequence (DNA): TGTGCCAGCAGCGGCCGACTAGCGGCCGGGGAGCAGTTCTTC. This chain uses TRBV7-9 with TRBJ2-1; TRBD2 matches at 9 bases. CDR3 length: 14 amino acids. The V segment lost 5 bases and the J segment 10 bases; nucleotides outside the gene matches: 9. In germline, CDR1 is SEHNR, CDR2 FQNEAQ (reference sequence).